This T cell receptor beta chain was obtained from a study of blood T cell repertoires in COVID-19. Study information: Both acute and convalescent COVID-19 samples were obtained from the United States, Italy and Spain. PBMCs, B-cell-depleted T cells, or T cells provided the cDNA or gDNA that made up the material.

This clone was recorded once. The V gene end was trimmed by 3 bases and the J gene end by 9 bases; junction bases not matched to a gene: 8. Germline V gene lookup returns CDR1 SGHTS and CDR2 YDEGEE. The CDR3 runs to 14 residues. In the original processing: Reference gene primer amplification in the assay estimated nucleated cell counts. Assay: immunoSEQ multiplex PCR; the TCRdb copy retains only in-frame clones and omits some. From that table come the V and J calls and clone size; the DNA was used to work out D and trimming. The table has approximately 480,000 clones, 89% seen once. Sequenced material: peripheral blood. The V gene is TRBV5-8, the J gene TRBJ1-1; 10 bases agree with TRBD1. This receptor was taken from a man younger than 35 with COVID-19, enrolled during active disease. CDR3 amino acids: CASSSFRTGGKAFF. The CDR3 DNA sequence: TGTGCCAGCAGCTCCTTTCGGACAGGGGGGAAAGCTTTCTTT.